This T cell receptor beta chain originates from a study of blood T cells in healthy people across ages. Study-wide findings and caveats: Age advanced and TCR beta diversity per million T cells fell, roughly linearly.

Donors gave roughly 10 milliliters of peripheral blood apiece. Together with a sample-barcoded 5' primer, a J-beta primer mix was included in a second PCR lasting about 7 to 11 cycles. Unique molecular identifiers of 12 random nucleotides labeled each cDNA. CDR3-containing paired-end reads numbering at least 2.5 million came from each sample. TCRdb re-called the 5' RACE reads with MiXCR, one entry per CDR3 protein. This table has some 1.8 million distinct CDR3 sequences, more than 35% appearing once. Only a few counts were recorded for this clonotype. Antigen: not known. V trimming: 7 bases; J trimming: 3 bases; junction bases outside the gene matches: 7. The CDR3 contains 14 residues. Germline CDR1 is MDHEN and CDR2 is SYDVKM.

The J gene is TRBJ1-1, the V gene TRBV28; 8 bases align to TRBD1. The sample was blood. This clonotype was sampled from a human donor in good health. The CDR3 sequence: CASNIRGLYTEAFF. The CDR3 DNA reads as TGTGCCAGCAATATCAGGGGGCTATACACTGAAGCTTTCTTT.